This TCR beta chain was captured by sequencing in a study of patients and donors after allogeneic stem cell transplantation. V lost 0 bases to trimming and J lost 0 bases, with 9 bases between them. This CDR3 comprises 16 residues. Germline assignment: CDR1 SGHTA and CDR2 FQGNSA. TCRdb reanalysed the RT-PCR reads using MiXCR and keeps one entry per CDR3 protein. The sample holds 150,000 to 200,000 distinct CDR3 sequences, about 24% seen once. The rearrangement joins TRBV7-2 to TRBJ2-1; maybe TRBD2 (5 bases). The specimen sequenced was blood, either unsorted or a sorted T cell fraction (not recorded which). This clonotype was obtained from a human donor who was either an allogeneic HSCT recipient or a stem cell or donor lymphocyte infusion donor (not recorded which). It is not recorded whose cells these are; they may come from a transplant donor. CDR3 loop: CASSLAIRDSYNEQFF. The CDR3 coding sequence is TGTGCCAGCAGCTTAGCGATACGGGACTCCTACAATGAGCAGTTCTTC.